This TCR beta chain was sequenced during a study of early T cells in non-severe SARS-CoV-2 infection. Whole-study context: Bulk RNA from unsorted whole blood was sequenced; chains were unpaired.

Individual cDNA molecules received unique molecular identifiers during library preparation. TCRdb reanalysed the 5' RACE reads using MiXCR and keeps one entry per CDR3 protein. The sample lists under 45,000 distinct CDR3 sequences, roughly a tenth occurring once. Study-level points and caveats: Anti-spike CD8 responses were favored by VDJdb matching, which missed private and CD4 specificities.

This clonotype qualifies as medium-sized (0.01 to 0.1%). Antigen unknown. Sequencing was done on a sample of whole blood. This sequence was found in an adult who was a healthcare worker with PCR-confirmed SARS-CoV-2 infection or an uninfected control (not recorded which).

As DNA, the CDR3 is TGTGCCAGCAGTTTAGGTTTGGGGGGTAGTCAGCCCCAGCATTTT. The encoded protein is CASSLGLGGSQPQHF. This chain links TRBV12-3 or TRBV12-4 with TRBJ1-5; tentatively, D is TRBD1 (5 bases). V shed 1 base and J shed 6 bases, with 13 bases lying between them. CDR3 length equals 15 residues.